Shown below are 27 T cell receptor beta chains from a single sample sequenced in a study of blood T cell repertoires in COVID-19 (TCRdb year 2020). Receptors were amplified or captured by the immunoSEQ multiplex PCR assay. The clones in this table, taken by TCRdb from immuneACCESS, are in-frame only. Not every clone is retained; where verified, under half of the shortfall comes from an unresolved V gene, and the cause of the rest is unknown. This sample gives some 290,000 clones in total; nearly 90% of them show up just once. The top ten constitute roughly 11% of the sample. Sequencing used peripheral blood. Receptor source: a woman aged 30 to 39 with COVID-19, enrolled during active disease.

The chain recombines TRBV19 with TRBJ1-5; tentative D call: TRBD1 (5 bases). The germline V gene encodes CDR1 LNHDA and CDR2 SQIVND (reference sequence). The CDR3 spans 15 residues. Trimming cost V 1 base and J 1 base, with 8 bases left between them. The DNA of the CDR3 is TGTGCCAGTAGTATAGGGGGGGTAAGCAATCAGCCCCAGCATTTT. It encodes CASSIGGVSNQPQHF.

This rearrangement joins TRBV10-3 to TRBJ1-2; 8 bases match TRBD1. The V and J ends lost 4 bases and 3 bases, in that order; junction bases with no gene match: 1. Looked up from germline, CDR1 is ENHRY and CDR2 is SYGVKD. This CDR3 has 13 residues. The CDR3 is CAISVTGDYGYTF. The CDR3 DNA sequence: TGTGCCATCAGTGTGACAGGGGACTATGGCTACACCTTC.

The chain couples TRBV10-3 to TRBJ1-1, with 10 bases that match TRBD1. V lost 7 bases, J lost 6 bases, and 8 bases stayed unmatched. Germline V gives CDR1 ENHRY, CDR2 SYGVKD. This CDR3 spans 14 amino acids. The chain's CDR3 is CAINGQGVSAEAFF. As DNA, the CDR3 is TGTGCCATCAATGGACAGGGGGTGAGTGCTGAAGCTTTCTTT.

The rearrangement links TRBV15 to TRBJ2-5; possibly TRBD1 for D (6 bases). V lost 6 bases to trimming and J lost 3 bases, with 14 bases between them. This CDR3 has 14 amino acids. The germline CDR1 and CDR2 sequences are LNHNV and YYDKDF (reference sequence). DNA of the CDR3: TGTGCCACCAGGACGAAAGGGGGAAAAGAGACCCAGTACTTC. It specifies CATRTKGGKETQYF. Complete variable domain (other parts from reference TRBV15 and TRBJ2-5): DAMVIQNPRYQVTQFGKPVTLSCSQTLNHNVMYWYQQKSSQAPKLLFHYYDKDFNNEADTPDNFQSRRPNTSFCFLDIRSPGLGDTAMYLCATRTKGGKETQYFGPGTRLLVL.

This chain uses TRBV11-3 with TRBJ2-2, with 12 positions matching TRBD1. V gave up 5 bases and J gave up 5 bases; unmatched junction bases: 6. Germline values: CDR1 SGHNT, CDR2 YENEEA. There are 16 residues in the CDR3. The CDR3 reads CASSLGQGAGTGELFF. DNA of the CDR3: TGTGCCAGCAGCCTGGGACAGGGGGCAGGAACCGGGGAGCTGTTTTTT.

In nucleotides, the CDR3 is TGTGCCAGCAGCCCGGACAGGGGTATACGTGGCTACACCTTC. Amino acid sequence: CASSPDRGIRGYTF. The rearrangement links TRBV5-8 to TRBJ1-2; 9 positions agree with TRBD1. The J segment lost 7 bases and the V segment lost 4 bases, leaving 8 bases of the junction unmatched. The germline V gene encodes CDR1 SGHTS and CDR2 YDEGEE. The CDR3 consists of 14 residues.

The chain uses TRBV2 and TRBJ1-5; D unresolved. V was cut by 1 base and J by 12 bases, with 13 bases left in between. Germline loops: CDR1 SNHLY, CDR2 FYNNEI. The CDR3 sequence is 13 residues long. The DNA of the CDR3 is TGTGCCAGCAGTGAAGAAAGTCCACCGGTCCAGCATTTT. This encodes CASSEESPPVQHF.

The chain is built from TRBV6-5 and TRBJ1-6; D not resolved. The CDR3 is 12 residues long. V was pared by 7 bases and J by 7 bases, with 8 bases between. Germline V gives CDR1 MNHEY, CDR2 SVGAGI. CDR3 DNA sequence: TGTGCCAGCACTATAGCCAATTCACCCCTCCACTTT. It is translated as CASTIANSPLHF.

The chain employs TRBV19 and TRBJ2-3; tentative D call: TRBD2 (6 bases). V lost 5 bases and J lost 0, with 18 bases in between. The CDR3 consists of 17 residues. CDR1 LNHDA and CDR2 SQIVND come from the germline V gene (reference sequence). CDR3 bases: TGTGCCAGTAGTCCCCAAGTCACTAGCTTGAGCACAGATACGCAGTATTTT. This sequence encodes CASSPQVTSLSTDTQYF. Supplemented by reference TRBV19 and TRBJ2-3, the full variable domain reads DGGITQSPKYLFRKEGQNVTLSCEQNLNHDAMYWYRQDPGQGLRLIYYSQIVNDFQKGDIAEGYSVSREKKESFPLTVTSAQKNPTAFYLCASSPQVTSLSTDTQYFGPGTRLTVL.

This chain links TRBV6-4 with TRBJ1-1; D is possibly TRBD1 (5 bases). V was pared by 2 bases and J by 8 bases, with 9 bases between. Germline-derived CDR1 and CDR2 are MRHNA and SNTAGT. The CDR3 length is 12 residues. The CDR3 loop is CASSDRGGEAFF. The CDR3 coding sequence is TGTGCCAGCAGTGACCGGGGGGGGGAAGCTTTCTTT.

This clone was seen just once. The J gene is TRBJ1-2, the V gene TRBV5-1; D might be TRBD1 (5 bases). This CDR3 is built from 14 residues. Germline V CDR1 and CDR2: SGHRS, YFSETQ. V was pared by 0 bases and J by 4 bases, with 10 bases between. CDR3 sequence: CASSLDGRGYGYTF. CDR3 in DNA: TGCGCCAGCAGCTTGGACGGGAGGGGCTATGGCTACACCTTC.

This rearrangement joins TRBV18 to TRBJ2-7; TRBD1 agrees at 7 bases. V lost 2 bases to trimming and J lost 3 bases; unmatched junction nucleotides: 10. Per the germline V gene, CDR1 is KGHSH and CDR2 is LQKENI. This CDR3 has 16 amino acids. The CDR3 here is CASSPTAGQGDYEQYF. In nucleotides, the CDR3 is TGTGCCAGCTCACCAACAGCAGGGCAGGGGGACTACGAGCAGTACTTC.

Concerning this clone: A read error may account for a junction end that differs from germline. The chain uses TRBV12-5 and TRBJ2-2, with a weak D call TRBD2 (6 bases). This CDR3 is 16 amino acids long. Germline loops: CDR1 LGHNT, CDR2 FRNRAP. CDR3 DNA sequence: TGTGCTAGTGGCTTGGGGGACCCCCGGGGGACCGGGGAGCTGTTTTTT. The encoded protein is CASGLGDPRGTGELFF.

The chain links TRBV7-9 to TRBJ1-2; D is undetermined. This CDR3 has 14 amino acids. The V end was cut by 4 bases, the J end by 8 bases, with 17 bases between. Germline loops: CDR1 SEHNR, CDR2 FQNEAQ (reference sequence). The CDR3 spells CASSSYRRREGYTF. The CDR3 DNA follows: TGTGCCAGCAGCTCCTACCGTAGGAGGGAAGGCTACACCTTC.

The V gene is TRBV10-1, the J gene TRBJ1-5; the D is unclear. The germline V gene encodes CDR1 WNHNN and CDR2 SYGVQD (reference sequence). The V and J ends lost 5 bases and 3 bases respectively, with 8 bases between them. The CDR3 is 13 amino acids. For the CDR3, the DNA is TGCGCCAGCAGTTCTAGTACCAATCAGCCCCAGCATTTT. Residues: CASSSSTNQPQHF.

The V and J genes are TRBV5-1 and TRBJ1-6; perhaps TRBD1 as D (5 bases). Germline lookup yields CDR1 SGHRS and CDR2 YFSETQ. This CDR3 comprises 17 residues. The V and J ends lost 4 bases and 7 bases respectively, with 21 bases between them. This chain's CDR3 is CASSQRRDSGSNSPLHF. The DNA of the CDR3 is TGCGCCAGCAGCCAGAGGCGGGACTCGGGCTCGAATTCACCCCTCCACTTT.

This clone was picked up a small number of times. The chain joins TRBV7-6 to TRBJ1-1; D is ambiguous. Germline V gene sequence: CDR1 SGHVS, CDR2 FNYEAQ. This CDR3 has 15 amino acids. Trimming left V 4 bases short and J 4 bases short, with 16 bases between. CDR3 amino acids: CASSSQPGFGTEAFF. The DNA of the CDR3 is TGTGCCAGCAGCTCCCAGCCCGGGTTCGGCACTGAAGCTTTCTTT.

In DNA form, the CDR3 reads TGTGCCAGCAGTGAGGACAAGAACACTGAAGCTTTCTTT. Encoded protein: CASSEDKNTEAFF. The gene calls are TRBV2 and TRBJ1-1; D is perhaps TRBD1 (5 bases). The CDR3 spans 13 residues. Trimming took 3 bases from V and 1 from J, leaving 6 bases between them. The germline gives CDR1 SNHLY, CDR2 FYNNEI.

This chain links TRBV4-1 with TRBJ2-3, with TRBD2 matching 9 bases. J lost 8 bases, V lost 3 bases, and 18 bases had no gene match. This CDR3 has 18 amino acids. CDR1 and CDR2 (germline): MGHRA, YSYEKL. The CDR3 region is CASSHGSASGEGSGTQYF. CDR3 nucleotides: TGCGCCAGCAGCCACGGGAGCGCTAGCGGGGAGGGGAGCGGTACGCAGTATTTT.

The V and J genes are TRBV7-2 and TRBJ1-5; D might be TRBD1 (6 bases). This CDR3 is built from 16 residues. Looked up from germline, CDR1 is SGHTA and CDR2 is FQGNSA. V was cut by 2 bases and J by 6 bases, with 17 bases left in between. The CDR3 region has the DNA TGTGCCAGCAGCTTATTGTCACAGGGAGGGGGTCAGCCCCAGCATTTT. It translates to CASSLLSQGGGQPQHF.

The chain recombines TRBV18 with TRBJ2-1; 7 bases fit TRBD2. The CDR3 loop spans 16 amino acids. Trimming cost V 3 bases and J 0 bases; bases outside gene matches: 5. CDR1 KGHSH and CDR2 LQKENI come from the germline V gene. The CDR3 DNA follows: TGTGCCAGCTCACCTTCAAGCGGGACCTCCTACAATGAGCAGTTCTTC. It codes for CASSPSSGTSYNEQFF.

This chain uses TRBV9 with TRBJ2-6, with 9 bases matching TRBD2. The CDR3 is 22 residues long. Germline V gene lookup returns CDR1 SGDLS and CDR2 YYNGEE. V was clipped by 2 bases and J by 0 bases; unmatched bases: 18. As DNA, the CDR3 is TGTGCCAGCAGCGTGGACCCCAACCCCCGGACTAGCGTCTACTCTGGGGCCAACGTCCTGACTTTC. It specifies CASSVDPNPRTSVYSGANVLTF.

The chain is built from TRBV6-5 and TRBJ2-1; 9 positions agree with TRBD2. Trimming removed 0 bases from V and 7 bases from J; junction bases left unmatched: 4. Germline assignment: CDR1 MNHEY and CDR2 SVGAGI. The CDR3 consists of 15 residues. In nucleotides, the CDR3 is TGTGCCAGCAGTTACTCGGCGGGGGGGAGTAATGAGCAGTTCTTC. Translated, it gives CASSYSAGGSNEQFF.

This clone was counted only a few times. V is TRBV7-2 and J is TRBJ2-7, with 7 bases identical to TRBD1. This CDR3 region has 14 residues. The germline V gene encodes CDR1 SGHTA and CDR2 FQGNSA. J lost 7 bases, V lost 2 bases, and 8 bases had no gene match. CDR3 bases: TGTGCCAGCAGCTTAAGACAGGGCCCAATGGAGCAGTACTTC. This codes for CASSLRQGPMEQYF.

In this sample, this clone turned up once. The V gene is TRBV18, the J gene TRBJ2-7, with 7 bases lining up with TRBD1. Germline assignment: CDR1 KGHSH and CDR2 LQKENI. Trimming removed 2 bases from V and 2 bases from J; junction bases left unmatched: 3. There are 14 residues in the CDR3. CDR3 sequence: CASSPTGDAYEQYF. For the CDR3, the DNA is TGTGCCAGCTCACCAACAGGGGACGCCTACGAGCAGTACTTC.

This chain connects TRBV5-1 to TRBJ2-5, with 8 nucleotides matching TRBD2. Germline-derived CDR1 and CDR2 are SGHRS and YFSETQ. The J segment lost 0 bases and the V segment lost 4 bases, leaving 8 bases of the junction unmatched. The CDR3 loop spans 16 amino acids. CDR3 sequence (DNA): TGCGCCAGCAGCACGAATAGCGGGGTCAACCAAGAGACCCAGTACTTC. Translating it yields CASSTNSGVNQETQYF.

This clone occurred once. CDR3 in amino acids: CASSFRDRVYTEAFF. CDR3 nucleotide sequence: TGCGCCAGCAGCTTCCGGGACAGGGTGTATACTGAAGCTTTCTTT. The chain carries TRBV4-1 and TRBJ1-1, with 9 bases identical to TRBD1. After removal of 5 bases from V and 5 bases from J, the junction contained 9 bases not matched to a gene. Germline CDR1 and CDR2: MGHRA and YSYEKL. CDR3 length: 15 amino acids.